This TCR beta chain emerged from a study of blood T cell repertoires in COVID-19. Assay used: immunoSEQ multiplex PCR; TCRdb lists only in-frame clones, some missing. The sample has about 280,000 clones; about nine tenths are singletons. Specimen: peripheral blood. The clonotype was recovered from a woman aged 50 to 60 who had recovered from COVID-19.

CDR3 DNA: TGTGCCACCAGCAGTGGTGACTCTGGCTACACCTTC. Translated: CATSSGDSGYTF. The chain couples TRBV15 to TRBJ1-2, with D unresolved. The CDR3 is 12 amino acids. V lost 3 bases and J 7 bases, leaving 9 bases between the germline ends. CDR1 LNHNV and CDR2 YYDKDF come from the germline V gene (reference sequence).